Listed below are T cell receptor beta chains from one sample, sequenced in a study of OX40 agonist ivuxolimab in advanced cancers. Clones were sequenced by immunoSEQ multiplex PCR, and TCRdb holds only the in-frame ones, with some missing. The table lists under 40,000 clones, about four fifths of them singletons. Sequencing used CD4+ or CD8+ T cells sorted from blood, obtained in a trial of the OX40 agonist ivuxolimab. All receptors come from an adult with an advanced solid tumor such as melanoma, head and neck, liver or kidney cancer. Both conserved end residues are part of each CDR3. D genes are given only for firm matches. Not every row has a clone size; where given, it reads once, few, many or a size class.

j_call v_call clone_size d_call cdr3_nt cdr3_aa
TRBJ2-7 TRBV19 NA NA TGTGCCAGTAGTGTAAGCGGGTATACCTACGAGCAGTACTTC CASSVSGYTYEQYF
TRBJ2-2 TRBV2 NA NA TGTGCCAGCAGTGCTCGCGCGAACACCGGGGAGCTGTTTTTT CASSARANTGELFF
TRBJ2-1 TRBV7-9 NA TRBD1 TGTGCCAGCAGCTTACGGGACAGGGATTCGGGTGAGCAGTTCTTC CASSLRDRDSGEQFF
TRBJ1-5 TRBV5-4 NA NA TGTGCCAGCAGCCCGGGGGAGGGCGGCAATCAGCCCCAGCATTTT CASSPGEGGNQPQHF
TRBJ1-2 TRBV7-2 NA NA TGTGCCAGCAGCTTAGCACTTAGGGGAGGCTACACCTTC CASSLALRGGYTF
TRBJ2-1 TRBV11-3 NA NA TGTGCCAGCAGCTTAGGGAGGGAGCCCGGCACTGAGCAGTTCTTC CASSLGREPGTEQFF
TRBJ1-1 TRBV5-3 NA NA TGTGCCAGAAGCTTGGGACCGAACACTGAAGCTTTCTTT CARSLGPNTEAFF
TRBJ1-4 TRBV6-1 few NA TGTGCCAGCAGTGAAGCGCGTGGTTTCTCTGAAAAACTGTTTTTT CASSEARGFSEKLFF
TRBJ2-5 TRBV5-1 NA NA TGCGCCAGCAGCTTGTTACCAGGGATGGAGGAGACCCAGTACTTC CASSLLPGMEETQYF
TRBJ2-1 TRBV30 NA TRBD2 TGTGCCGGGGAGCGGGGGGGCGGAGGTGAGCAGTTCTTC CAGERGGGGEQFF
TRBJ2-2 TRBV5-6 NA NA TGTGCCAGCAGTCGTAACACCGGGGAGCTGTTTTTT CASSRNTGELFF
TRBJ1-2 TRBV28 NA NA TGTGCCAGCAGTTCTACCCGGCGGGGCTTCGGTGTCGGCTACACCTTC CASSSTRRGFGVGYTF
TRBJ1-2 TRBV6-5 NA NA TGTGCCAGCAGTGATTCCCAATGGGGGAATGGCTACACCTTC CASSDSQWGNGYTF
TRBJ1-1 TRBV6-5 medium-sized NA TGTGCCAGCACCAGACTTACTGAAGCTTTCTTT CASTRLTEAFF
TRBJ1-5 TRBV30 NA NA TGTGCCTGGAGTGCACAGATAAATCAGCCCCAGCATTTT CAWSAQINQPQHF
TRBJ1-2 TRBV5-6 NA NA TGTGCCAGCGGACACAACTATGGCTACACCTTC CASGHNYGYTF
TRBJ2-5 TRBV21-1 NA NA TGTGCCAGCAGCAAAGAGTCTAGCGGGGGTCTTCAAGAGACCCAGTACTTC CASSKESSGGLQETQYF
TRBJ2-3 TRBV29-1 NA NA TGCAGCGTTGAAGTAGTATCAGATACGCAGTATTTT CSVEVVSDTQYF
TRBJ1-5 TRBV6-1 NA NA TGTGCCAGCAGTGAAGCGGGGCAGGTTAGCAATCAGCCCCAGCATTTT CASSEAGQVSNQPQHF
TRBJ2-1 TRBV6-1 NA TRBD1 TGTGCCAGCAGCCCCGACACAGGGGGCTTAAATGAGCAGTTCTTC CASSPDTGGLNEQFF
TRBJ1-2 TRBV29-1 NA TRBD1 TGCAGCGCCGACAGGGGGCGGATTTATGGCTACACCTTC CSADRGRIYGYTF
TRBJ2-1 TRBV6-5 NA NA TGTGCCAGCAAGGGATTCTCCTACAATGAGCAGTTCTTC CASKGFSYNEQFF
TRBJ1-2 TRBV6-5 once NA TGTGCCAGCACTCCTACAAACAGGGCGGGGGGCTACACCTTC CASTPTNRAGGYTF
TRBJ2-3 TRBV11-2 NA TRBD2 TGTGCCAGCAGCCATAGCGGGGGAGGGGATACGCAGTATTTT CASSHSGGGDTQYF
TRBJ1-5 TRBV11-2 few NA TGTGCCAGCAGCCTTAGGGCACAGGATAGCAATCAGCCCCAGCATTTT CASSLRAQDSNQPQHF
TRBJ1-2 TRBV6-4 NA NA TGTGCCAGCAGTGACTCGAGACAGTATGGCTACACCTTC CASSDSRQYGYTF